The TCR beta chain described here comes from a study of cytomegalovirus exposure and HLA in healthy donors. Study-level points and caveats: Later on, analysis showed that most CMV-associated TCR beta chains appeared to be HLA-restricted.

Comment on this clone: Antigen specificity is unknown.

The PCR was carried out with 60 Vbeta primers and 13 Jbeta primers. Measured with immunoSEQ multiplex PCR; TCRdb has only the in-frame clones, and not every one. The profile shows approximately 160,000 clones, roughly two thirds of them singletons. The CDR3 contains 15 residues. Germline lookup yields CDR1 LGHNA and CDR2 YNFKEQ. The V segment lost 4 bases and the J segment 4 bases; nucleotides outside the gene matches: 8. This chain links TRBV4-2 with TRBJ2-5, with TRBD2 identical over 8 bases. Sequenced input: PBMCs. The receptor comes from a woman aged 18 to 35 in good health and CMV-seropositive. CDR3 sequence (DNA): TGTGCCAGCAGCCCGAAGGGACTAGGCACAGAGACCCAGTACTTC. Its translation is CASSPKGLGTETQYF.